This T cell receptor beta chain was profiled in a study of T cells in Graves' hyperthyroidism and ophthalmopathy. This clonotype was found a few times. CDR1 and CDR2 from the germline V gene are DFQATT and SNEGSKA (reference sequence). The length of the CDR3 is 13 residues. V was pared by 0 bases and J by 2 bases, with 6 bases between. Amplification of TCR beta CDR3 regions was performed using RNA transcripts as template. HTBI primers were used for first-round RT-PCR of the TCR CDR3. TCRdb independently ran MiXCR on the multiplex PCR reads; one entry per CDR3 protein. Here the sample spans roughly 750,000 distinct CDR3 sequences, 16% being singletons.

The genes are TRBV20-1 and TRBJ2-3; D might be TRBD2 (5 bases). The receptor was derived from a man aged 18 to 29 with Graves' hyperthyroidism. What was sequenced was blood. CDR3 DNA sequence: TGCAGTGCTAGAGAAGGACTCACAGATACGCAGTATTTT. Its protein is CSAREGLTDTQYF.